This entry is about one T cell receptor (beta chain). Assay: immunoSEQ multiplex PCR; the TCRdb copy retains only in-frame clones and omits some. The repertoire holds about 200,000 clones, with 82% as singletons. This record comes from a study of blood T cell repertoires in COVID-19. Material for sequencing was peripheral blood. The sequence came from an elderly woman with COVID-19, enrolled during active disease.

The CDR3 DNA sequence: TGTGCCAGCAGCTTTTGGGGCATCAATCAGCCCCAGCATTTT. Its protein product is CASSFWGINQPQHF. The chain recombines TRBV7-2 with TRBJ1-5; D might be TRBD1 (5 bases). The CDR3 has 14 amino acids. Germline values: CDR1 SGHTA, CDR2 FQGNSA. The V and J ends lost 3 bases and 3 bases respectively, with 9 bases between them.